This T cell receptor beta chain was obtained from a study of cytomegalovirus exposure and HLA in healthy donors. This clone showed up just a few times. Sequenced by immunoSEQ multiplex PCR; TCRdb stores in-frame clones only, minus some. The sample holds roughly 260,000 clones, around 91% seen once. V dropped 5 bases and J dropped 7 bases, with 9 bases sitting between them. The CDR3 has 12 amino acids. Germline CDR1 MDHEN, CDR2 SYDVKM. The source of this sequence is a woman under 30 in good health and CMV-seronegative. Material for sequencing was PBMCs. The chain links TRBV28 to TRBJ1-5; a weak D match, TRBD1 (5 bases). This chain's CDR3 is CASSLKGQPQHF. DNA for the CDR3: TGTGCCAGCAGTCTTAAGGGGCAGCCCCAGCATTTT.